The rows below give T cell receptor beta chains drawn from one sample of a study of CD8+ T cells in alopecia areata. Assay: immunoSEQ multiplex PCR; the TCRdb copy retains only in-frame clones and omits some. The sample holds some 240,000 clones, approximately 61% seen once. The specimen was CD4+ T cells sorted from blood, collected at week 0. The receptors derive from a human donor with alopecia areata. CDR3s include the opening cysteine and the closing phenylalanine or tryptophan. D genes are given only for firm matches. Clone size is given for some rows only: seen once, a few or many times, or a class if the clone is expanded.

TRBD1,few,TRBV9,TRBJ1-2,TGTGCCAGCAGCACTCGGGACAGGGGACCTTATGGCTACACCTTC,CASSTRDRGPYGYTF
.,.,TRBV19,TRBJ1-2,TGTGCCAGTACCCCTAACTGGGCGGGCTATGGCTACACCTTC,CASTPNWAGYGYTF
.,.,TRBV7-9,TRBJ1-2,TGTGCCAGCAGCTTAGCGCAGGCCCCACAGGACTATGGCTACACCTTC,CASSLAQAPQDYGYTF
.,.,TRBV7-8,TRBJ2-1,TGTGCCAGCAGCTTAGGAGGGAGGTCCTACAATGAGCAGTTCTTC,CASSLGGRSYNEQFF
.,few,TRBV30,TRBJ2-2,TGTGCCTGGGGCAAAGGACATGGGACCGGGGAGCTGTTTTTT,CAWGKGHGTGELFF
TRBD1,.,TRBV5-6,TRBJ2-5,TGTGCCAGCAGCTTGGACAGGGGGCTTTCGGAGACCCAGTACTTC,CASSLDRGLSETQYF
.,.,TRBV29-1,TRBJ2-5,TGCAGCGTTGAGACGAGGGGAGGAGAGACCCAGTACTTC,CSVETRGGETQYF
.,.,TRBV7-2,TRBJ2-7,TGTGCCAGCAGCTTGGAGCATTCAGCCTACGAGCAGTACTTC,CASSLEHSAYEQYF
.,.,TRBV4-1,TRBJ2-3,TGCGCCAGCAGCCAGAGGAGTCGGGGGCCGATTCCGACAGATACGCAGTATTTT,CASSQRSRGPIPTDTQYF
TRBD2,.,TRBV5-1,TRBJ2-1,TGCGCCAGCAGCTTGGTGCCCAGCGGGACGGAGAATGAGCAGTTCTTC,CASSLVPSGTENEQFF
.,few,TRBV5-1,TRBJ2-7,TGCGCCAGCAGCTTGGCCGCGGGGCTAGCCTACGAGCAGTACTTC,CASSLAAGLAYEQYF
.,.,TRBV7-3,TRBJ1-1,TGTGCCAGCATCAAGGACCCGCGGGACACTGAAGCTTTCTTT,CASIKDPRDTEAFF
TRBD1,.,TRBV30,TRBJ2-7,TGTGCCTGGGACAGGGGTCACACCTACGAGCAGTACTTC,CAWDRGHTYEQYF
.,.,TRBV7-2,TRBJ2-2,TGTGCCAGCAGTTCGCAGCTCCTGAACACCGGGGAGCTGTTTTTT,CASSSQLLNTGELFF
TRBD1,.,TRBV14,TRBJ2-3,TGTGCCAGCAGCCGACGACAGGGTACTAGCACAGATACGCAGTATTTT,CASSRRQGTSTDTQYF
TRBD2,.,TRBV19,TRBJ2-2,TGTGCCAGTAAAGTAGCAGCGGGGGACACCGGGGAGCTGTTTTTT,CASKVAAGDTGELFF
.,.,TRBV14,TRBJ2-2,TGTGCCAGCAGCCAATTGATGGGGAATCTGAACACCGGGGAGCTGTTTTTT,CASSQLMGNLNTGELFF
.,few,TRBV29-1,TRBJ1-1,TGCAGCGTGGCTGCTCGGATCAACACGGGCACTGAAGCTTTCTTT,CSVAARINTGTEAFF
.,.,TRBV2,TRBJ1-2,TGTGCCAGCAACGGGTTGGCTAACTATGGCTACACCTTC,CASNGLANYGYTF
.,.,TRBV27,TRBJ2-3,TGTGCCAGCAGTTTATCCCGGGGGGCGGTCGGCACAGATACGCAGTATTTT,CASSLSRGAVGTDTQYF
.,few,TRBV29-1,TRBJ1-3,TGCAGCGTTGTGACGGATTCTGGAAACACCATATATTTT,CSVVTDSGNTIYF
TRBD2,.,TRBV9,TRBJ2-2,TGTGCCAGCAGCGTGGGACTAGCGGGAGGCCCCGGGGAGCTGTTTTTT,CASSVGLAGGPGELFF
.,.,TRBV4-1,TRBJ2-7,TGCGCCAGCAGCCAGGGAGGGGGGGTCACCTACGAGCAGTACTTC,CASSQGGGVTYEQYF
TRBD1,.,TRBV2,TRBJ2-7,TGTGCCAGCAGTCTGGACAGGGCCTACGAGCAGTACTTC,CASSLDRAYEQYF
.,.,TRBV30,TRBJ1-6,TGTGCCTGGAGTGCCATTGGCCTCTCGGGGTTCCCACCCCTCCACTTT,CAWSAIGLSGFPPLHF
.,.,TRBV23-1,TRBJ1-2,TGCGCCAGCAGGACACATGACCCAGATAGGCATGGCTACACCTTC,CASRTHDPDRHGYTF
TRBD1,.,TRBV29-1,TRBJ2-6,TGCAGCGTTGACCCCGGACCGGGACAGGGCGACTCTGGGGCCAACGTCCTGACTTTC,CSVDPGPGQGDSGANVLTF
.,.,TRBV30,TRBJ1-3,TGTGCCTGGAGTGTCCGGAACACCATATATTTT,CAWSVRNTIYF
TRBD1,.,TRBV29-1,TRBJ1-2,TGCAGCGCGACAGGGATGTATGGCTATGGCTACACCTTC,CSATGMYGYGYTF
.,.,TRBV25-1,TRBJ2-7,TGTGCCTCCTCTCGGCTAGGGCGAGAGCAGTACTTC,CASSRLGREQYF
.,.,TRBV5-1,TRBJ2-6,TGCGCCAGCAGCTTGCCTCAGGGCTCCGGGGCCAACGTCCTGACTTTC,CASSLPQGSGANVLTF
.,once,TRBV18,TRBJ2-2,TGTGCCAGCTCACCTGGGACAAGAGTCACCGGGGAGCTGTTTTTT,CASSPGTRVTGELFF
.,few,TRBV6-5,TRBJ1-5,TGTGCCAGCAGTTACGGGTTTGACCAGCCCCAGCATTTT,CASSYGFDQPQHF
.,.,TRBV7-9,TRBJ2-4,TGTGCCAGCAGCGGCGACGGGGGGCGAAACATTCAGTACTTC,CASSGDGGRNIQYF
.,.,TRBV5-1,TRBJ2-2,TGCGCCAGCAGCCCACAGCTTACTTGGAACACCGGGGAGCTGTTTTTT,CASSPQLTWNTGELFF
.,.,TRBV30,TRBJ2-7,TGTGCCTGGAAAGCCACCCCGAGCTCCTACGAGCAGTACTTC,CAWKATPSSYEQYF
TRBD1,.,TRBV11-2,TRBJ1-1,TGTGCCAGCAGCCAAGGGACAGTCAACACTGAAGCTTTCTTT,CASSQGTVNTEAFF
TRBD1,once,TRBV7-9,TRBJ2-7,TGTGCCAGCAGCTTCCAGGGGGCAGGAGAGCAGTACTTC,CASSFQGAGEQYF
.,.,TRBV7-2,TRBJ2-1,TGTGCCAGCAGCTTAAGGACAGCCGACCCGCGTGCTGAGCAGTTCTTC,CASSLRTADPRAEQFF
TRBD2,few,TRBV2,TRBJ2-1,TGTGCCAGCAGTTTCGGCGGGACTAGTGTTAGGACTGAGCAGTTCTTC,CASSFGGTSVRTEQFF
.,.,TRBV6-5,TRBJ2-5,TGTGCCAGCAGTAAAAGACAGGCGCGGGGAGAGACCCAGTACTTC,CASSKRQARGETQYF
.,.,TRBV30,TRBJ2-3,TGTGCCTGGTCTCCGGGGCCGAAGTTTGCGCAGTATTTT,CAWSPGPKFAQYF
.,.,TRBV5-1,TRBJ2-3,TGCGCCAGCAGCTTGACTAGCACAGATACGCAGTATTTT,CASSLTSTDTQYF
.,.,TRBV19,TRBJ2-1,TGTGCCAGTAGTACCGGCGTGTTCGGGCGTTCGGGTGAGCAGTTCTTC,CASSTGVFGRSGEQFF
TRBD2,.,TRBV5-6,TRBJ2-3,TGTGCCAGCAGCTGGGGACTAGAGACAGATACGCAGTATTTT,CASSWGLETDTQYF
.,.,TRBV15,TRBJ2-3,TGTGCCACCAGCAGAGCACCCCCAGATACGCAGTATTTT,CATSRAPPDTQYF
.,.,TRBV5-4,TRBJ2-7,TGTGCCAGCAGGCTTGAGCAAAGCATCGGCGAGCAGTACTTC,CASRLEQSIGEQYF
.,once,TRBV6-1,TRBJ2-3,TGTGCCAGCAGAGAAACCTACGGCACAGATACGCAGTATTTT,CASRETYGTDTQYF
.,.,TRBV19,TRBJ1-1,TGTGCCAGTAGTACCACAGGGAAGTGGGCTGAAGCTTTCTTT,CASSTTGKWAEAFF
.,.,TRBV9,TRBJ1-2,TGTGCCAGCAGCGTAGCAGGGCCGCGAAACTATGGCTACACCTTC,CASSVAGPRNYGYTF
.,.,TRBV7-9,TRBJ2-1,TGTGCCAGCAGCTGGCGACAGGTCTCCTACAATGAGCAGTTCTTC,CASSWRQVSYNEQFF
TRBD1,.,TRBV5-1,TRBJ1-2,TGCGCCAGCAGCTCGAGAGACAGGGGGGACTATGGCTACACCTTC,CASSSRDRGDYGYTF
.,.,TRBV20-1,TRBJ1-1,TGCAGTGCTAGACCAGGGTTGGGAGCTTTCTTT,CSARPGLGAFF
.,.,TRBV29-1,TRBJ1-1,TGCAGCGTGGGGGGCAATGGAGGAATGAACACTGAAGCTTTCTTT,CSVGGNGGMNTEAFF
.,.,TRBV5-1,TRBJ1-2,TGCGCCAGCAGGGCCGGGCAGGGCGAGGTTCCTGGCTACACCTTC,CASRAGQGEVPGYTF